A selection of T cell receptor beta chains follows, all from one sample in a study of control samples from healthy donors and cancer patients. The assay was immunoSEQ multiplex PCR, and TCRdb's table has in-frame clones only and misses some. The table includes some 150,000 clones, more than 85% detected once. The specimen sequenced was blood. Receptor source: a man aged 50 or older in good health. The CDR3 runs from the conserved cysteine through the conserved F or W.

V gene | CDR3 protein
TRBV18 | CASSLGQSTEAFF
TRBV7-2 | CASSLGLTGAFF
TRBV2 | CASSGGGRTGEQYF
TRBV9 | CASSPSAARDNEQFF
TRBV3-1/TRBV3-2 | CASSQDGSGNIQYF
TRBV7-3 | CASSFYGSRDTQYF
TRBV4-2 | CASSQHPRGDQHF
TRBV18 | CASSPVVGDRYYLAKNIQYF
TRBV9 | CASSVGPRGAATEAFF
TRBV6-5 | CASGTATNEKLFF
TRBV27 | CASSPRTSGSRTDTQYF
TRBV5-1 | CASSLGLAGGNYNEQFF
TRBV6-1 | CASSEAVFGYGYTF
TRBV5-1 | CASSLAAAYGNTIYF
TRBV28 | CASSSHRGRTEAFF
TRBV3-1/TRBV3-2 | CASSPQSNEKLFF
TRBV12-3/TRBV12-4 | CASRRSRTGELFF
TRBV18 | CASSPPDRVRGWQYF
TRBV19 | CASSPGEINTEAFF
TRBV3-1/TRBV3-2 | CASSPGTGGDTEAFF
TRBV19 | CASIRDRGTPDGYTF
TRBV19 | CASRAKIENTEAFF
TRBV9 | CASSPVGGLRANTGELFF
TRBV28 | CASSFPSNQPQHF
TRBV25-1 | CASSVQGAYGYTF
TRBV20-1 | CSASARSSGNTIYF
TRBV28 | CASRDLQGEQFF
TRBV15 | CATSRDRASGYEQYF
TRBV9 | CASSVGHRTSLGETQYF
TRBV11-2 | CASSYGQGSNYGYTF
TRBV3-1/TRBV3-2 | CASSQADRGGGEKLFF